The 13 T cell receptor beta chains below were found in one sample sequenced in a study of blood T cell repertoires in COVID-19. TCRdb's copy holds only in-frame clones and misses some; the assay was immunoSEQ multiplex PCR. The data show just over 95,000 clones, 70% to 90% seen once. The sequenced material came from peripheral blood. All receptors derive from a man aged 55 to 70 with acute or convalescent COVID-19.

Worth noting for this clone: A read error may account for a junction end that differs from germline. This rearrangement joins TRBV7-9 to TRBJ1-6; a weak D match, TRBD1 (6 bases). Germline loops: CDR1 SEHNR, CDR2 FQNEAQ (reference sequence). The CDR3 is 15 amino acids. In DNA form, the CDR3 reads TGTGCCAGCAGCCTAGCCGGGACATCTACCGGGGCCCTCCACTTT. It yields the protein CASSLAGTSTGALHF.

V is TRBV27 and J is TRBJ2-6, with 10 positions matching TRBD1. Trimming removed 7 bases from V and 1 base from J; junction bases left unmatched: 7. Per the germline V gene, CDR1 is MNHEY and CDR2 is SMNVEV (reference sequence). The CDR3 loop spans 17 amino acids. In DNA, the CDR3 is TGTGCCAGCACCTTGACAGGGGGCGCGTCTGGGGCCAACGTCCTGACTTTC. The encoded protein is CASTLTGGASGANVLTF.

This clone was picked up one time. The gene calls are TRBV6-2 or TRBV6-3 and TRBJ1-5; possible D gene TRBD1, 6 bases. This CDR3 has 14 residues. Germline CDR1 and CDR2: MNHEY and SVGEGT. Trimming removed 0 bases from V and 5 bases from J, with 8 bases in between. CDR3 sequence reads: CASSYSQGYQPQHF. DNA of the CDR3: TGTGCCAGCAGTTACTCACAGGGTTATCAGCCCCAGCATTTT.

This clone occurred once. V usage is TRBV12-3 or TRBV12-4 and J usage is TRBJ1-5, with D perhaps TRBD1 (5 bases). The CDR3 has 13 residues. V lost 3 bases to trimming and J lost 8 bases, with 11 bases between them. Here the CDR3 DNA reads TGTGCCAGCAGTTTTTTCAGGGTTGAGCCCCAGCATTTT. Protein: CASSFFRVEPQHF.

J is TRBJ2-3 and V is TRBV19, with 11 bases aligning to TRBD2. The CDR3 extends over 14 amino acids. CDR1 is LNHDA and CDR2 is SQIVND in the germline V gene (reference sequence). Trimming at V came to 6 bases and at J to 4 bases, leaving 3 bases not matched to a gene. CDR3 bases: TGTGCCAGTAGAGTTAGCGGGAGGGCAGATACGCAGTATTTT. It encodes CASRVSGRADTQYF.

The V gene is TRBV5-1, the J gene TRBJ1-1, with D possibly matching TRBD1 (6 bases). Germline values: CDR1 SGHRS, CDR2 YFSETQ. Trimming left V 0 bases short and J 0 bases short, with 9 bases between. This CDR3 has 15 amino acids. CDR3 DNA: TGCGCCAGCAGCTTGGCCGGACAGTTGAACACTGAAGCTTTCTTT. This encodes CASSLAGQLNTEAFF.

The chain employs TRBV7-3 and TRBJ2-1; TRBD2 matches 9 bases. The CDR3 has 15 amino acids. J lost 4 bases, V lost 5 bases, and 6 bases had no gene match. Germline V gives CDR1 SGHTA, CDR2 FQGTGA. The CDR3 coding sequence is TGTGCCAGCAGCCCAGCGGGGGGTCTTTACAATGAGCAGTTCTTC. Translated, it gives CASSPAGGLYNEQFF.

The chain joins TRBV9 to TRBJ1-5; 7 positions agree with TRBD1. The CDR3 runs 15 residues. V trimming: 0 bases; J trimming: 5 bases; junction bases outside the gene matches: 5. Germline lookup yields CDR1 SGDLS and CDR2 YYNGEE. The CDR3 coding sequence is TGTGCCAGCAGCGTAGCGGGACAGACTGATCAGCCCCAGCATTTT. It is translated as CASSVAGQTDQPQHF.

J is TRBJ1-2 and V is TRBV5-4; possible D gene TRBD1, 5 bases. Trimming cost V 0 bases and J 6 bases, with 12 bases left between them. Germline-derived CDR1 and CDR2 are SGHNT and YYREEE (reference sequence). The CDR3 loop spans 14 amino acids. CDR3 in amino acids: CASSLEQGYNGYTF. In DNA, the CDR3 is TGTGCCAGCAGCTTGGAGCAGGGTTACAATGGCTACACCTTC. The full variable domain, rest sourced from reference TRBV5-4 and TRBJ1-2, is ETGVTQSPTHLIKTRGQQVTLRCSSQSGHNTVSWYQQALGQGPQFIFQYYREEENGRGNFPPRFSGLQFPNYSSELNVNALELDDSALYLCASSLEQGYNGYTFGSGTRLTVV.

This chain connects TRBV15 to TRBJ1-2, with D maybe TRBD1 (6 bases). Germline CDR1 is LNHNV and CDR2 is YYDKDF (reference sequence). V dropped 2 bases and J dropped 1 base, with 17 bases sitting between them. The CDR3 totals 17 residues. The CDR3 sequence: CATSRTMDSGDNYGYTF. The CDR3 region has the DNA TGTGCCACCAGCAGAACAATGGACAGTGGAGATAACTATGGCTACACCTTC.

This clone was seen just once. V gene TRBV19 combines with J gene TRBJ1-3, with 9 bases aligning to TRBD1. V was pared by 2 bases and J by 3 bases, with 8 bases of the junction left unmatched. Germline V gene data show CDR1 as LNHDA and CDR2 as SQIVND (reference sequence). This CDR3 is 17 amino acids long. CDR3 nucleotides: TGTGCCAGTAGTATACCCACTTGGACAGGGGATGGAAACACCATATATTTT. Protein sequence: CASSIPTWTGDGNTIYF.

There are many counts of this clone. Other DNA sequences in this sample translate to the same CDR3. This chain uses TRBV11-2 with TRBJ1-1; possibly TRBD1 for D (6 bases). This CDR3 spans 14 amino acids. Germline V gene sequence: CDR1 SGHAT, CDR2 FQNNGV. Trimming removed 3 bases at V and 4 bases at J, with 12 bases between. CDR3 region: CASSLGQGSTEAFF. The CDR3 DNA reads as TGTGCCAGCAGCTTGGGGCAGGGGAGCACTGAAGCTTTCTTT.

A few counts support this clone. The chain recombines TRBV14 with TRBJ1-6; D call uncertain. CDR3 length: 14 amino acids. Per the germline V gene, CDR1 is SGHDN and CDR2 is FVKESK. Trimming removed 6 bases at V and 7 bases at J, with 13 bases between. CDR3 residues: CASRGDVPNSPLHF. CDR3 DNA: TGTGCCAGCAGGGGCGACGTACCCAATTCACCCCTCCACTTT.